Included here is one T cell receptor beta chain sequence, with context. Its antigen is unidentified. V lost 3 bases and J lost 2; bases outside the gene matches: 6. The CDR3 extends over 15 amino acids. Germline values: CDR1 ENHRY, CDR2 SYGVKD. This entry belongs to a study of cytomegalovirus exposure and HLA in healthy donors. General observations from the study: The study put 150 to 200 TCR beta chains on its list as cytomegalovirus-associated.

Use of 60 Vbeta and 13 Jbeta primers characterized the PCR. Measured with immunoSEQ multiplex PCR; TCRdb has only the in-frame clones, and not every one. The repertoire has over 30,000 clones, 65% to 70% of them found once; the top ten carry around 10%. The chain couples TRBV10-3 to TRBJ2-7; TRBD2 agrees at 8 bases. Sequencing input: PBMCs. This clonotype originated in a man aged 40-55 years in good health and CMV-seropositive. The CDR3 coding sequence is TGTGCCATCAGTGATCCGGGAGGGAGCGCCTACGAGCAGTACTTC. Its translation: CAISDPGGSAYEQYF.